Included here is one T cell receptor (beta chain) sequence, with context. This sample stems from a study of blood T cell repertoires in COVID-19. Study-wide context: Sample material is recorded as cDNA or gDNA derived from T cells, B-cell-depleted T cells, or PBMCs.

Trimming cost V 4 bases and J 1 base, with 8 bases left between them. The length of the CDR3 is 13 residues. Per germline, CDR1 SGHNT and CDR2 YYREEE (reference sequence). TCRdb's table, derived via immunoSEQ multiplex PCR, lists solely in-frame clones and lacks some. The sample lists 120,000 or so clones, around 87% seen once, with less than 4.5% in the top ten. This receptor was obtained from a woman aged 60-75 years with acute or convalescent COVID-19. Sequenced material: peripheral blood. The V call is TRBV5-4, the J call TRBJ1-2; the D is unclear. The CDR3 reads CASSLRLNYGYTF. The CDR3 nucleotides read TGTGCCAGCAGCCTCCGACTTAACTATGGCTACACCTTC.